The T cell receptor (beta chain) described here comes from a study of T cell repertoires in aging, cancer and after chemotherapy. The CDR3 totals 14 residues. Trimming shortened V by 0 bases and J by 2 bases, and 9 bases separated the two germline ends. Germline V gene sequence: CDR1 SGHKS, CDR2 YYEKEE (reference sequence). The template was genomic DNA from peripheral blood, not RNA. This clonotype has only a few counts. Rearranged V-D-J TRB sequences were amplified with a mixed TRB-A/B primer pool. TCRdb reprocessed the multiplex PCR reads via MiXCR and lists one record per CDR3 protein. The profile shows several thousand distinct CDR3 sequences, around 35% of them singletons.

The chain uses TRBV5-5 and TRBJ2-7; D perhaps matches TRBD1 (6 bases). The receptor's source is a human donor in good health. The donor label of this sample is uncertain. The material sequenced was blood. The CDR3 nucleotides are TGTGCCAGCAGCTTGGCGGCAGGGGCCTACGAGCAGTACTTC. Amino acids: CASSLAAGAYEQYF.